This entry concerns a single TCR beta chain. Its antigen is not known. This CDR3 is 14 amino acids long. Trimming removed 5 bases from V and 1 base from J, with 14 bases in between. Per the germline V gene, CDR1 is SQVTM and CDR2 is ANQGSEA. From 5'RACE with constant-segment primers came TCR alpha and TCR beta cDNA libraries that carried sample barcodes and UMIs. TCRdb redid the calling of the 5' RACE reads with MiXCR, one entry per CDR3 protein. The sample lists about 420,000 distinct CDR3 sequences, around 22% occurring once. The data were obtained in a study of T-cell memory formation after mild COVID-19. Study overall: The two donors had largely donor-specific TCR clusters. Study-wide results and limits: The study found balanced CD4/CD8 in clones contracting day 15 to 85 and a CD4+ lean in later expanders.

The chain is built from TRBV29-1 and TRBJ1-1; the D gene is possibly TRBD1 (6 bases). The TCR originated in an adult woman who had mild COVID-19 (a few samples of this study predate the infection). Cell type and time point are not known. The sequenced sample consisted of PBMCs or a T cell subset sorted from them (not recorded which). CDR3 bases: TGCAGCGTTACCAGGACAGTGGAGAACACTGAAGCTTTCTTT. Encoded protein: CSVTRTVENTEAFF.